This is a list of T cell receptor beta chains from one sample in a study of T cells in Graves' hyperthyroidism and ophthalmopathy. TCRdb re-derived calls from the multiplex PCR reads in MiXCR, one entry per CDR3 protein. The sample consists of about 360,000 distinct CDR3 sequences, 13% of them appearing once. Sequences were obtained from blood. Receptors were obtained from a man younger than 45 with Graves' hyperthyroidism that later progressed to Graves' ophthalmopathy. CDR3s include the opening cysteine and the closing phenylalanine or tryptophan. D genes are given only for firm matches. Clone size, where shown, is once, few, many, or a class for clones that have expanded.

j_call v_call clone_size d_call cdr3_aa cdr3_nt
TRBJ2-3 TRBV28 many TRBD2 CASSLWGVAGDPDTQYF TGTGCCAGCAGTTTATGGGGGGTAGCGGGGGACCCAGATACGCAGTATTTT
TRBJ1-3 TRBV7-9 few NA CASSPTFFRRVSGNTIYF TGTGCCAGCAGCCCGACATTTTTCAGGAGGGTCTCTGGAAACACCATATATTTT
TRBJ1-2 TRBV28 many NA CASSATQGSGGYTF TGTGCCAGCAGTGCCACACAGGGTAGCGGTGGCTACACCTTC
TRBJ1-1 TRBV19 few TRBD1 CASSPRDRAVAFF TGTGCCAGTAGTCCCCGGGACAGGGCGGTAGCTTTCTTT
TRBJ2-5 TRBV7-9 few NA CASSLYRETQYF TGTGCCAGCAGCTTATATCGAGAGACCCAGTACTTC
TRBJ2-3 TRBV28 many TRBD2 CASSLRRLAGEPIGTDTQYF TGTGCCAGCAGTTTACGACGGCTAGCGGGGGAGCCGATCGGCACAGATACGCAGTATTTT
TRBJ1-1 TRBV15 many NA CATSPGDTEAFF TGTGCCACCAGCCCGGGGGACACTGAAGCTTTCTTT
TRBJ1-1 TRBV13 few NA CASSTWGGAITGAFF TGTGCCAGCAGCACATGGGGAGGGGCGATCACTGGAGCTTTCTTT
TRBJ2-1 TRBV11-2 many NA CASSLGVGNEQFF TGTGCCAGCAGCTTAGGAGTAGGCAATGAGCAGTTCTTC
TRBJ2-1 TRBV13 many TRBD2 CASSTISGGAWNEQFF TGTGCCAGCAGCACCATTAGCGGGGGGGCGTGGAATGAGCAGTTCTTC
TRBJ2-1 TRBV28 many TRBD1 CASSTGQGFYNEQFF TGTGCCAGCAGTACTGGACAGGGGTTTTACAATGAGCAGTTCTTC
TRBJ2-2 TRBV20-1 few TRBD1 CSARTHGQAETGELFF TGCAGTGCTAGAACTCACGGACAGGCGGAGACCGGGGAGCTGTTTTTT
TRBJ2-7 TRBV24-1 few NA CATSDFPDTDYEQYF TGTGCCACCAGTGATTTCCCGGACACCGACTACGAGCAGTACTTC
TRBJ2-3 TRBV2 many NA CARTPAASIDTQYF TGTGCCAGAACACCTGCGGCTAGCATAGATACGCAGTATTTT
TRBJ2-5 TRBV4-1 few NA CASSQDSRETQYF TGCGCCAGCAGCCAAGATAGTAGAGAGACCCAGTACTTC
TRBJ2-7 TRBV5-1 NA TRBD2 CASSLYPDGGGTGEQYF TGCGCCAGCAGCTTGTACCCGGATGGGGGGGGAACAGGCGAGCAGTACTTC
TRBJ2-1 TRBV19 few NA CATPSSWDSYNEQFF TGTGCCACCCCGAGTAGCTGGGACTCCTACAATGAGCAGTTCTTC
TRBJ1-6 TRBV7-2 NA TRBD1 CASRSTPRGLSSPLHF TGTGCCAGCAGATCTACTCCCAGGGGGCTGAGTTCACCCCTCCACTTT
TRBJ2-1 TRBV18 few TRBD1 CASSPLQGHEQFF TGTGCCAGCTCACCCCTACAGGGGCATGAGCAGTTCTTC
TRBJ2-7 TRBV10-3 NA TRBD1 CAIRAGTEAYEQYF TGTGCCATCAGGGCCGGGACAGAAGCCTACGAGCAGTACTTC
TRBJ2-3 TRBV4-1 NA NA CASSQEGAADTQYF TGCGCCAGCAGCCAAGAGGGGGCGGCAGATACGCAGTATTTT
TRBJ2-3 TRBV28 many NA CASTLGTFETDTQYF TGTGCCAGCACCCTCGGGACTTTCGAAACAGATACGCAGTATTTT
TRBJ2-7 TRBV14 NA NA CASSLQGRSEQYF TGTGCCAGCAGCCTCCAAGGGAGGTCGGAGCAGTACTTC
TRBJ1-6 TRBV4-2 NA NA CASSQDRRLRGTDSPLHF TGTGCCAGCAGCCAAGATCGGCGCCTGAGGGGGACCGATTCACCCCTCCACTTT
TRBJ2-3 TRBV6-1 many TRBD2 CASSEGLAGGLRLYTDTQYF TGTGCCAGCAGTGAAGGACTAGCGGGGGGCCTCAGACTCTACACAGATACGCAGTATTTT
TRBJ1-5 TRBV10-3 few NA CAIRGVNSNQPQHF TGTGCCATAAGGGGGGTGAATAGCAATCAGCCCCAGCATTTT
TRBJ1-4 TRBV5-5 few NA CASSIRRTTNEKLFF TGTGCCAGCAGCATAAGGAGAACGACTAATGAAAAACTGTTTTTT
TRBJ2-1 TRBV2 many TRBD2 CASSAGTSGTGEQFF TGTGCCAGCAGCGCCGGGACTAGCGGGACGGGGGAGCAGTTCTTC
TRBJ2-1 TRBV7-9 many NA CASSFSPGVRSEQFF TGTGCCAGCAGCTTTTCCCCAGGAGTCAGGAGTGAGCAGTTCTTC
TRBJ2-2 TRBV4-1 NA NA CASSQPTGRTGELFF TGCGCCAGCAGCCAACCGACAGGGAGGACCGGGGAGCTGTTTTTT
TRBJ2-7 TRBV27 many NA CASSLSLQSSYEQYF TGTGCCAGCAGTTTATCCCTCCAGAGCTCCTACGAGCAGTACTTC
TRBJ1-2 TRBV7-9 NA NA CASSPARQLYGYTF TGTGCCAGCAGCCCCGCCCGACAGCTCTATGGCTACACCTTC
TRBJ1-5 TRBV5-5 many NA CASSNGLYSNQPQHF TGTGCCAGCAGCAACGGACTTTATAGCAATCAGCCCCAGCATTTT
TRBJ2-1 TRBV27 NA NA CASSLVGATLNEQFF TGTGCCAGCAGTTTGGTAGGGGCTACCCTCAATGAGCAGTTCTTC
TRBJ2-2 TRBV19 few NA CASSDTSTGELFF TGTGCCAGTAGTGACACGTCGACCGGGGAGCTGTTTTTT
TRBJ1-1 TRBV18 NA NA CASSPSEGTEAFF TGTGCCAGCTCACCATCGGAGGGCACTGAAGCTTTCTTT
TRBJ1-4 TRBV5-1 many NA CASSRNRDEKLFF TGCGCCAGCAGCCGGAACAGGGACGAAAAACTGTTTTTT
TRBJ1-5 TRBV28 NA TRBD1 CASSTDRESQPQHF TGTGCCAGCAGTACCGACAGGGAATCTCAGCCCCAGCATTTT
TRBJ1-1 TRBV5-5 many TRBD1 CASTPTGQDTEAFF TGTGCCAGCACGCCGACAGGGCAAGACACTGAAGCTTTCTTT
TRBJ2-7 TRBV2 few TRBD2 CASSVHIAGGVYEQYF TGTGCCAGCAGTGTTCATATTGCGGGGGGTGTCTACGAGCAGTACTTC
TRBJ2-5 TRBV20-1 NA NA CSARFWDSAGETQYF TGCAGTGCTAGATTCTGGGACTCGGCGGGGGAGACCCAGTACTTC
TRBJ2-3 TRBV7-7 few TRBD1 CASSPWTGVADTQYF TGTGCTAGCAGCCCCTGGACAGGGGTCGCAGATACGCAGTATTTT
TRBJ2-7 TRBV2 many NA CASTPGGPGTSYEQYF TGTGCCAGCACCCCGGGGGGACCCGGGACATCCTACGAGCAGTACTTC
TRBJ2-3 TRBV20-1 NA NA CSARGEGARTDTQYF TGCAGTGCTAGGGGAGAAGGGGCGCGGACAGATACGCAGTATTTT
TRBJ1-5 TRBV10-3 many TRBD1 CATSLGQGGQPQHF TGTGCCACCAGCCTTGGCCAGGGGGGGCAGCCCCAGCATTTT
TRBJ1-5 TRBV6-1 NA TRBD1 CATLGQVYSNQPQHF TGTGCCACCCTAGGACAGGTTTATAGCAATCAGCCCCAGCATTTT
TRBJ2-5 TRBV20-1 NA NA CSARRGPETQYF TGCAGTGCCCGCAGGGGACCAGAGACCCAGTACTTC
TRBJ1-1 TRBV27 NA NA CASSSASRTEAFF TGTGCCAGCAGTTCCGCGTCTCGGACTGAAGCTTTCTTT